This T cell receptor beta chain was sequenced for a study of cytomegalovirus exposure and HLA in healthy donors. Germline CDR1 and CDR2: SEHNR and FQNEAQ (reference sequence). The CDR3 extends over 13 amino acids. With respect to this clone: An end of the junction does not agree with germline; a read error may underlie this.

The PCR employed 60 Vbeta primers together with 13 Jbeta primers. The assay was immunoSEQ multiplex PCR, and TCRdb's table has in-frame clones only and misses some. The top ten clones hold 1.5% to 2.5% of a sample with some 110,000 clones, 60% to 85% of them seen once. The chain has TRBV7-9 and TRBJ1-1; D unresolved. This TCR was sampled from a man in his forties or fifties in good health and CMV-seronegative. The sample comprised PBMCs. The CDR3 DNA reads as TGTTCCAGCAGCTTAGGTAGCACCCCCCGAGCTTTCTTT. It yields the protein CSSSLGSTPRAFF.